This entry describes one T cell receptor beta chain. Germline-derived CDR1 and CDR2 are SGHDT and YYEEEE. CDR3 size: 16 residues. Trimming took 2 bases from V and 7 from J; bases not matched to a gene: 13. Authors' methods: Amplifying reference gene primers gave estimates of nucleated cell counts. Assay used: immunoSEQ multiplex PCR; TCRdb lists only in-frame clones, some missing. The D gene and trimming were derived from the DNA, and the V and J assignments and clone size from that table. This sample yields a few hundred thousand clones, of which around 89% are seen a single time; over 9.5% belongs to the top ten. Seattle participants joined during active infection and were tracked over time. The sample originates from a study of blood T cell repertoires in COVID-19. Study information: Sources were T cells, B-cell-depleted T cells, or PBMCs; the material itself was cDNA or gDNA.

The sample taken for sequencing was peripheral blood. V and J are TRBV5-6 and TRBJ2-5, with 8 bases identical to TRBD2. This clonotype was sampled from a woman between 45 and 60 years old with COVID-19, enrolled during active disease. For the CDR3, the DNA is TGTGCCAGCAGCTTCCAGTCACTAGCGGCCTTAGGGACCCAGTACTTC. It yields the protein CASSFQSLAALGTQYF.